This entry lists 9 T cell receptor beta chains sequenced from one sample in a study of Graves' ophthalmopathy and Graves' hyperthyroidism. Using RNA transcripts, the TCR beta CDR3 regions were amplified. HTBI primers served in a first-round RT-PCR, which a second-round multiplex PCR followed. Each CDR3 protein gets one entry after TCRdb re-called the multiplex PCR reads with MiXCR. The sample has about 1.2 million distinct CDR3 sequences, about 38% seen once; the top ten hold approximately 12%. Sequencing was performed on peripheral blood or thyroid tissue (not recorded which). The receptors originated from an adult man with Graves' hyperthyroidism.

This clonotype was counted ten times or more. The rearrangement uses TRBV6-1 and TRBJ1-5; tentatively, D is TRBD1 (6 bases). This CDR3 has 15 residues. Trimming shortened V by 2 bases and J by 3 bases, and 11 bases separated the two germline ends. Germline V gives CDR1 MNHNS, CDR2 SASEGT. CDR3 loop: CASSEQTGNNQPQHF. The CDR3 region has the DNA TGTGCCAGCAGTGAACAGACAGGCAACAATCAGCCCCAGCATTTT.

This clonotype was recorded many times. This chain joins TRBV10-1 and TRBJ2-2; D gene unclear. The germline V gene has CDR1 WNHNN and CDR2 SYGVQD (reference sequence). The CDR3 covers 16 residues. The V end was cut by 3 bases, the J end by 1 base, with 12 bases between. CDR3 region: CASSESSPMNTGELFF. The CDR3 bases are TGCGCCAGCAGTGAATCCTCGCCGATGAACACCGGGGAGCTGTTTTTT.

This chain uses TRBV9 with TRBJ2-7; D not certain. CDR3 size: 13 residues. V shed 0 bases and J shed 5 bases, with 9 bases lying between them. CDR1 is SGDLS and CDR2 is YYNGEE in the germline V gene. This CDR3 is CASSVGGFHEQYF. The CDR3 DNA reads TGTGCCAGCAGCGTAGGGGGATTCCACGAGCAGTACTTC. Using reference TRBV9 and TRBJ2-7 for the parts outside the CDR3, the full variable domain is DSGVTQTPKHLITATGQRVTLRCSPRSGDLSVYWYQQSLDQGLQFLIQYYNGEERAKGNILERFSAQQFPDLHSELNLSSLELGDSALYFCASSVGGFHEQYFGPGTRLTVT.

This clonotype was detected many times. The chain carries TRBV7-8 and TRBJ1-2; 8 positions match TRBD1. The CDR3 totals 16 residues. V lost 1 base to trimming and J lost 4 bases; unmatched junction nucleotides: 8. In germline, CDR1 is SGHVS, CDR2 FQNEAQ. CDR3 sequence reads: CASSLDVPGTGYGYTF. The DNA for the CDR3 is TGTGCCAGCAGCTTAGATGTTCCCGGGACAGGCTATGGCTACACCTTC.

This clonotype was observed a few times. The rearrangement links TRBV7-2 to TRBJ1-3, with a tentative D call TRBD1 (5 bases). The CDR3 sequence is 16 residues long. V was clipped by 1 base and J by 0 bases, with 10 bases between them. Germline V gene sequence: CDR1 SGHTA, CDR2 FQGNSA. The CDR3 coding sequence is TGTGCCAGCAGCTTAGACGCAGGGACCTCTGGAAACACCATATATTTT. Translated: CASSLDAGTSGNTIYF.

This sequence joins TRBV7-9 and TRBJ1-3; D gene unclear. This CDR3 contains 15 residues. Germline values: CDR1 SEHNR, CDR2 FQNEAQ (reference sequence). Trimming shortened V by 2 bases and J by 5 bases, and 13 bases separated the two germline ends. CDR3 residues: CASSLSLAFRNTIYF. The CDR3 bases are TGTGCCAGCAGCTTATCCCTCGCCTTTAGAAACACCATATATTTT.

This clonotype was seen only a few times. The V call is TRBV5-1, the J call TRBJ2-2; D gene unclear. Germline assignment: CDR1 SGHRS and CDR2 YFSETQ. The germline V and J ends were trimmed by 0 bases and 1 base, with 10 bases remaining between them. CDR3 length: 16 residues. The CDR3 spells CASSLVVAVNTGELFF. The CDR3, as DNA: TGCGCCAGCAGCTTGGTTGTGGCTGTGAACACCGGGGAGCTGTTTTTT.

CDR3: CATRDRTNYGYTF. The CDR3 DNA follows: TGTGCCACGAGAGACAGGACTAACTATGGCTACACCTTC. The rearrangement uses TRBV15 and TRBJ1-2, with D tentatively TRBD1 (6 bases). Germline V gene lookup returns CDR1 LNHNV and CDR2 YYDKDF (reference sequence). V was trimmed by 9 bases and J by 0 bases, leaving 11 bases between them. The CDR3 has 13 amino acids. Looking up the rest from reference TRBV15 and TRBJ1-2 gives the full variable domain: DAMVIQNPRYQVTQFGKPVTLSCSQTLNHNVMYWYQQKSSQAPKLLFHYYDKDFNNEADTPDNFQSRRPNTSFCFLDIRSPGLGDTAMYLCATRDRTNYGYTFGSGTRLTVV.

This clonotype was found many times. The rearrangement joins TRBV9 to TRBJ1-1, with D perhaps TRBD1 (6 bases). The CDR3 loop spans 15 amino acids. Germline V CDR1 and CDR2: SGDLS, YYNGEE. With 4 bases removed from V and 5 bases from J, the gap between germline ends came to 18 bases. The CDR3 sequence is CASSPRIRRGTEAFF. The CDR3 DNA sequence: TGTGCCAGCAGCCCTAGGATCAGGAGGGGGACTGAAGCTTTCTTT.